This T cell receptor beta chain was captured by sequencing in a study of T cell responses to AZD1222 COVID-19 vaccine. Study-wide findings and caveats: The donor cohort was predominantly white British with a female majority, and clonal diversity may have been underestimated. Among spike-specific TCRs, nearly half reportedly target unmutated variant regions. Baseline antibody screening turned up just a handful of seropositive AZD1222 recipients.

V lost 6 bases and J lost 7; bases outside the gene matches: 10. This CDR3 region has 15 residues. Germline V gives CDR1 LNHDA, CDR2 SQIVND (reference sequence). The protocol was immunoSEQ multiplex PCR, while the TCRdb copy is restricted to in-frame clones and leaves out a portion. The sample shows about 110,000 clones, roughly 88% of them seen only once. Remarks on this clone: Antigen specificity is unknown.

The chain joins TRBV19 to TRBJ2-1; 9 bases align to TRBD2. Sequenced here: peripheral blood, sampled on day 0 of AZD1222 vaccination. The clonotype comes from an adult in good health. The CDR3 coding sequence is TGTGCCAGTAGCCCGGCGGGGGGGCCGCGGAATGAGCAGTTCTTC. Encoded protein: CASSPAGGPRNEQFF.